A single sample is the source of the 30 T cell receptor beta chains below, sequenced in a study of CD8+ T cells in alopecia areata. Sequencing used cDNA as its template, made by extracting RNA and reverse transcribing it. Assay used: immunoSEQ multiplex PCR; TCRdb lists only in-frame clones, some missing. Altogether around 100,000 clones were found in the sample, and no singletons occur. The material sequenced was lesional skin. The receptor set was obtained from a C3H/HeJ mouse with alopecia areata. The mice in this strain carry MHC haplotype H2-k.

The table lists this clone with a few counts. Mouse gene names apply. The read ends 4 residues early relative to the CDR3; the germline J gene fills the gap. This rearrangement joins TRBV19 to TRBJ1-4, with 9 bases matching TRBD1. The CDR3 is 15 amino acids. Germline-derived CDR1 and CDR2 are FNHDT and SITEND (reference sequence). V trimming: 4 bases; J trimming: 6 bases; junction bases outside the gene matches: 7. The CDR3 bases that were read are TGTGCCAGCAGTCTTGGACAGGGGTCTTACGAA. Translating it yields CASSLGQGSYE. The CDR3, in full, reads CASSLGQGSYERLFF.

As concerns this clone: TCRdb lists a protein that is different at residue 11 from the translated DNA; the protein given here uses the DNA translation. Any gene name here is a mouse gene name. The read falls 3 residues short of the CDR3 end, and the missing part is taken from the germline J gene. V is TRBV19 and J is TRBJ1-3, with 8 bases aligning to TRBD1. V was clipped by 4 bases and J by 1 base; unmatched bases: 1. The CDR3 totals 14 residues. CDR1 FNHDT and CDR2 SITEND come from the germline V gene (reference sequence). The CDR3: CASSQGASGNTLYF. The sequenced part of the CDR3 DNA is TGTGCCAGCAGTCAGGGGGCGTCTGGAAATACG.

This clone has more than one count but fewer than ten. Germline and genes here are mouse. The DNA ends 4 residues before the CDR3 does, and the rest of the CDR3 is filled in from the germline J gene. The same CDR3 is also encoded by other DNA sequences in this sample. The genes are TRBV13-3 and TRBJ2-3; D is perhaps TRBD2 (7 bases). The germline CDR1 and CDR2 sequences are NNHDY and SYVADS. This CDR3 has 16 residues. The V end lost 1 base, the J end lost 0 bases, and 12 bases lay between the germline ends. CDR3 sequence reads: CASSDSGGRSAETLYF. CDR3 bases read: TGTGCCAGCAGTGATTCGGGGGGCCGTAGTGCAGAA.

Details on this clone: Gene names and germline match the mouse. The CDR3 extends 4 residues past the end of the read, so its final part is completed from the germline J gene. The chain couples TRBV13-3 to TRBJ2-7; 7 bases align to TRBD1. The CDR3 sequence is 15 residues long. Germline CDR1 is NNHDY and CDR2 is SYVADS. The ends lost 2 bases at V and 2 bases at J; junction bases unmatched: 7. CDR3 DNA, as far as it was read: TGTGCCAGCAGTGAACTGACAGGGAGGCCCTAT. Translation gives CASSELTGRPY. The complete CDR3 reads CASSELTGRPYEQYF.

Points on this clone: Gene names denote mouse genes. The read terminates 4 residues ahead of where the CDR3 ends, so the germline J gene completes it. The J gene is TRBJ2-7, the V gene TRBV13-1; 11 nucleotides align to TRBD2. After removal of 2 bases from V and 3 bases from J, the junction contained 7 bases not matched to a gene. Germline loops: CDR1 NSHNY, CDR2 SYGAGN. The CDR3 extends over 16 amino acids. The sequenced part of the CDR3 DNA is TGTGCCAGCAGTGAGCCAACTGGGGGGGCGGACTAT. Amino acids: CASSEPTGGADY. The whole CDR3 region reads CASSEPTGGADYEQYF.

In the case of this clone: Germline and genes here are mouse. The sequence runs out 4 residues before the end of the CDR3; the remainder is reconstructed from the germline J gene. The V gene is TRBV5, the J gene TRBJ1-2; D is undetermined. The CDR3 sequence is 14 residues long. CDR1 LGHNA and CDR2 YNLKQL come from the germline V gene (reference sequence). The germline V and J ends were trimmed by 0 bases and 1 base, with 6 bases remaining between them. The sequenced CDR3 bases are TGTGCCAGCAGCCAAGACTGGGAAAACTCC. Translated: CASSQDWENS. The entire CDR3 sequence reads CASSQDWENSDYTF.

This clone was seen a handful of times. The protein TCRdb lists differs from the translation of the DNA at residue 12; the protein given here is translated from the DNA itself. Gene names denote mouse genes. The read ends 3 residues shy of where the CDR3 ends; the end is completed using the germline J gene. The chain combines TRBV13-3 with TRBJ1-6, with D tentatively TRBD1 (5 bases). TRBJ1-6 is identified as an open reading frame with a role that is uncertain. Trimming left V 4 bases short and J 2 bases short, with 10 bases between. This CDR3 is 15 amino acids long. Looked up from germline, CDR1 is NNHDY and CDR2 is SYVADS. The chain's CDR3 is CASSPGQTYNSPLYF. CDR3 DNA (partial): TGTGCCAGCAGTCCAGGACAAACCTATAATTCGCCC.

A word on this clone: Mouse germline and gene names are used. The read falls 4 residues short of the CDR3 end, and the missing part is taken from the germline J gene. The chain links TRBV19 to TRBJ2-1; 11 positions match TRBD2. J lost 5 bases, V lost 2 bases, and 6 bases had no gene match. Germline assignment: CDR1 FNHDT and CDR2 SITEND (reference sequence). The CDR3 has 16 residues. The covered CDR3 bases are TGTGCCAGCAGTATTAACTGGGGGGGCGCGAATGCT. Its translation: CASSINWGGANA. Given in full, the CDR3 is CASSINWGGANAEQFF.

There are a few counts of this clone. Each gene name is a mouse one. The CDR3 extends 4 residues past the end of the read, so its final part is completed from the germline J gene. The rearrangement uses TRBV13-3 and TRBJ2-1; 7 nucleotides align to TRBD1. CDR3 length: 13 amino acids. Losses at the gene ends were 9 bases for V and 0 bases for J; bases not matched to a gene: 3. In germline, CDR1 is NNHDY, CDR2 SYVADS. CDR3 DNA, as far as it was read: TGTGCCACAGGGACAGATAACTATGCT. This codes for CATGTDNYA. The CDR3 in full is CATGTDNYAEQFF.

This clone was found a few times. Mouse names are used for the genes. Sequencing ends 4 residues short of the CDR3 end; the germline J gene provides the rest. The chain couples TRBV13-3 to TRBJ2-1; D perhaps matches TRBD2 (6 bases). The germline gives CDR1 NNHDY, CDR2 SYVADS. V lost 5 bases to trimming and J lost 3 bases, with 12 bases between them. The CDR3 covers 14 residues. CDR3 DNA, as far as it was read: TGTGCCAGCAGCCCACTGGGTAGCTATGCT. This translates into CASSPLGSYA. The entire CDR3 sequence reads CASSPLGSYAEQFF.

This clone has only a few counts. Here the gene names and germline are mouse. Read sequence stops 4 residues before the CDR3 end, and the germline J gene provides the missing end. This chain joins TRBV1 and TRBJ1-1, with 9 positions matching TRBD1. Germline V lookup: CDR1 NSQYPW, CDR2 LRSPGD (reference sequence). The CDR3 length is 14 residues. The ends lost 4 bases at V and 3 bases at J; junction bases unmatched: 3. The covered CDR3 bases are TGCACCTGCAGTGGGGGACAGGGTTACACA. Translated, it gives CTCSGGQGYT. The whole CDR3 sequence is CTCSGGQGYTEVFF. Complete variable domain (other parts from reference TRBV1 and TRBJ1-1): VTLLEQNPRWRLVPRGQAVNLRCILKNSQYPWMSWYQQDLQKQLQWLFTLRSPGDKEVKSLPGADYLATRVTDTELRLQVANMSQGRTLYCTCSGGQGYTEVFFGKGTRLTVV.

As regards this clone: Gene names are the mouse ones. Coverage ceases 4 residues before the CDR3 finishes, and the germline J gene fills in the end. V usage is TRBV1 and J usage is TRBJ2-3; D gene unclear. The CDR3 is made up of 15 amino acids. Trimming stripped 2 bases from V and 0 bases from J, with 9 bases between. Per germline, CDR1 NSQYPW and CDR2 LRSPGD (reference sequence). CDR3 bases read: TGCACCTGCAGTGCAATAGGGTCTAGTGCAGAA. Its protein product is CTCSAIGSSAE. The full-length CDR3 reads as CTCSAIGSSAETLYF.

About this clone: Gene names are the mouse ones. The CDR3 extends 4 residues past the end of the read, so its final part is completed from the germline J gene. The chain combines TRBV1 with TRBJ1-1; 8 positions match TRBD1. The V and J ends lost 2 bases and 0 bases, in that order; junction bases with no gene match: 5. Germline V gene sequence: CDR1 NSQYPW, CDR2 LRSPGD (reference sequence). CDR3 length: 16 amino acids. The DNA read from the CDR3 is TGCACCTGCAGTGCACGCTGGGGACAGGAGAACACA. Its protein is CTCSARWGQENT. The whole CDR3 reads CTCSARWGQENTEVFF.

About this clone: Gene names are mouse gene names. Sequencing ends 4 residues short of the CDR3 end; the germline J gene provides the rest. The genes are TRBV13-1 and TRBJ2-1; TRBD1 matches 9 bases. This CDR3 has 14 amino acids. In germline, CDR1 is NSHNY, CDR2 SYGAGN. Unmatched junction bases numbered 4, after V lost 5 bases and J lost 4 bases. The sequenced part of the CDR3 DNA is TGTGCCAGCAGGAGAGGGACAGGGTATGCT. Translated, it gives CASRRGTGYA. The full CDR3 sequence reads CASRRGTGYAEQFF.

About this clone itself: Gene labels here are mouse ones. The read terminates 4 residues before the CDR3 end, so the remaining end is supplied by the germline J gene. V and J are TRBV13-3 and TRBJ2-5, with TRBD2 matching over 7 bases. CDR1 is NNHDY and CDR2 is SYVADS in the germline V gene. This CDR3 has 15 amino acids. The junction had 2 bases not matched to a gene; V was cut back by 0 bases and J by 1 base. The chain's CDR3 is CASSDDDWDQDTQYF. Incomplete CDR3 DNA: TGTGCCAGCAGTGATGATGACTGGGACCAAGAC.

This clone has ten or more counts. Mouse gene names and germline throughout. The observed sequence ends 4 residues before the CDR3 terminus, with the missing tail filled in from the germline J gene. The rearrangement joins TRBV13-3 to TRBJ1-2; 9 bases fit TRBD1. This CDR3 has 14 residues. The germline V gene has CDR1 NNHDY and CDR2 SYVADS. CDR3 DNA, as far as it was read: TGTGCCAGCAGTGCCGGGACAGGGAAGACC. It codes for CASSAGTGKT. The entire CDR3 reads CASSAGTGKTDYTF.

This clone was counted many times. Here the gene names and germline are mouse. The read comes to an end 4 residues before the CDR3 does, leaving the germline J gene to fill in the end. V and J are TRBV13-3 and TRBJ2-1; 9 nucleotides line up with TRBD1. With 3 bases clipped from V and 3 bases from J, the junction kept 4 bases outside the gene matches. CDR1 and CDR2 from the germline V gene are NNHDY and SYVADS. This CDR3 has 15 residues. The CDR3 DNA, read in part, is TGTGCCAGCAGTGTAGGGACAGGGTTCTATGCT. It specifies CASSVGTGFYA. The whole CDR3 protein is CASSVGTGFYAEQFF.

Comments on this clone: Any gene name here is a mouse gene name. The sequenced fragment ends 4 residues before the CDR3 boundary, so the rest is inferred from the germline J gene. The V and J genes are TRBV1 and TRBJ2-1; 14 positions agree with TRBD2. Per germline, CDR1 NSQYPW and CDR2 LRSPGD (reference sequence). The CDR3 is 15 residues long. The sequenced part of the CDR3 DNA is TGCACCTGCAGTACTCGGGACTGGGGGGGCCCT. Protein: CTCSTRDWGGP. The CDR3 in its entirety is CTCSTRDWGGPEQFF.

This clone appeared a few times. The genes and germline here are from mouse. The read comes to an end 4 residues before the CDR3 does, leaving the germline J gene to fill in the end. The chain is built from TRBV13-3 and TRBJ2-2, with D possibly matching TRBD1 (6 bases). The CDR3 sequence is 16 residues long. The germline gives CDR1 NNHDY, CDR2 SYVADS. V lost 4 bases to trimming and J lost 3 bases, with 16 bases between them. The sequenced part of the CDR3 DNA is TGTGCCAGCAGTCCAGCAGGGGATGGGGACACCGGG. Its translation: CASSPAGDGDTG. The complete CDR3 sequence is CASSPAGDGDTGQLYF.

This clone has more than one count but fewer than ten. Mouse gene names apply. CDR3 DNA, as far as it was read: TGTGCTAGCAGTTTATCGACAGGGAAAAGTGCAGAA. Encoded protein: CASSLSTGKSAE. The full CDR3 protein is CASSLSTGKSAETLYF. This chain joins TRBV29 and TRBJ2-3; 7 bases are a match to TRBD1. The CDR3 extends 4 residues past the end of the read, so its final part is completed from the germline J gene. CDR1 and CDR2 from the germline V gene are MSHET and SYDVDS. V was pared by 0 bases and J by 0 bases, with 3 bases of the junction left unmatched. The CDR3 is 16 amino acids.

This clone was seen a handful of times. Gene names denote mouse genes. The sequenced CDR3 bases are TGTGCCAGCAGTGAAACAAACTCCTAT. This sequence encodes CASSETNSY. The full CDR3 is CASSETNSYEQYF. V is TRBV13-1 and J is TRBJ2-7; D is uncertain. The sequence runs out 4 residues before the end of the CDR3; the remainder is reconstructed from the germline J gene. Germline V gene data show CDR1 as NSHNY and CDR2 as SYGAGN. V was clipped by 2 bases and J by 0 bases, with 6 bases between them. The CDR3 has 13 residues.

On this clone: The genes are named according to mouse. The observed sequence ends 4 residues before the CDR3 terminus, with the missing tail filled in from the germline J gene. The chain carries TRBV17 and TRBJ2-1; tentative D call: TRBD2 (6 bases). The V end lost 0 bases, the J end lost 3 bases, and 12 bases lay between the germline ends. Germline CDR1 reads MNHDT; CDR2 reads YYDKIL. This CDR3 has 16 amino acids. The CDR3 region is CASSRDSGLSYAEQFF. The sequenced part of the CDR3 DNA is TGTGCTAGCAGTAGAGATTCCGGACTGAGCTATGCT.

This clone was recorded a few times. Mouse germline and gene names are used. The read finishes 4 residues shy of the CDR3 end, and the germline J gene is used to complete it. V gene TRBV13-3 combines with J gene TRBJ2-3, with D perhaps matching TRBD2 (6 bases). CDR1 NNHDY and CDR2 SYVADS come from the germline V gene. The V end was cut by 2 bases, the J end by 3 bases, with 10 bases between. The CDR3 covers 14 residues. CDR3 bases read: TGTGCCAGCAGTGAATCTGGGGTGGCAGAA. This gives the protein CASSESGVAE. The CDR3 reads in full as CASSESGVAETLYF.

Concerning this clone: Genes here carry mouse names. The CDR3 end is not reached by the read, which stops 4 residues before it; the germline J gene fills it in. This sequence joins TRBV19 and TRBJ2-5; the D is unclear. Germline V gives CDR1 FNHDT, CDR2 SITEND (reference sequence). There are 13 residues in the CDR3. CDR3 bases read: TGTGCCAGCACCACAGCAAAAAAAGAC. The encoded protein is CASTTAKKD. The CDR3, in full, reads CASTTAKKDTQYF. Together with reference TRBV19 and TRBJ2-5, the CDR3 gives the full variable domain: GGIITQTPKFLIGQEGQKLTLKCQQNFNHDTMYWYRQDSGKGLRLIYYSITENDLQKGDLSEGYDASREKKSSFSLTVTSAQKNEMAVFLCASTTAKKDTQYFGPGTRLLVL.

This clone was detected a few times. The genes are named according to mouse. The read stops 4 residues short of the end of the CDR3; the missing end is completed from the germline J gene. V and J are TRBV13-3 and TRBJ2-5; tentative D call: TRBD2 (5 bases). V lost 3 bases and J lost 2, with 13 bases in between. Germline CDR1 and CDR2: NNHDY and SYVADS. The CDR3 consists of 15 residues. The DNA read from the CDR3 is TGTGCCAGCAGTGGGGTGATGGGGAGCCAAGAC. This gives the protein CASSGVMGSQD. The CDR3 reads in full as CASSGVMGSQDTQYF.

This clone was picked up a small number of times. The gene symbols are mouse symbols. The read ends 4 residues before the CDR3 terminus; that terminus is restored from the germline J gene. This chain connects TRBV12-1 to TRBJ1-4; 10 bases are shared with TRBD1. CDR1 is SGHSN and CDR2 is HYEKVE in the germline V gene. The ends lost 2 bases at V and 6 bases at J; junction bases unmatched: 5. The CDR3 has 15 residues. CDR3 in amino acids: CASSHRDRGHERLFF. The sequenced part of the CDR3 DNA is TGTGCCAGCTCTCACCGGGACAGGGGTCACGAA.

Turning to this clone: The gene names here belong to mouse. The read falls 4 residues short of the CDR3 end, and the missing part is taken from the germline J gene. The V gene is TRBV13-2, the J gene TRBJ1-2, with D tentatively TRBD1 (6 bases). This CDR3 has 14 residues. Between the trimmed V and J ends, which lost 0 bases and 3 bases, there was a span of 9 bases. The germline CDR1 and CDR2 sequences are NNHNN and SYGAGS (reference sequence). The DNA read from the CDR3 is TGTGCCAGCGGTGATGCAGGGGAGGACTCC. It encodes CASGDAGEDS. The CDR3 in its entirety is CASGDAGEDSDYTF.

This clone was found a few times. Any gene name here is a mouse gene name. The read ends 4 residues shy of where the CDR3 ends; the end is completed using the germline J gene. The genes are TRBV17 and TRBJ1-4; D possibly corresponds to TRBD1 (5 bases). The germline V gene encodes CDR1 MNHDT and CDR2 YYDKIL. The CDR3 has 14 residues. The V and J ends lost 5 bases and 1 base respectively, with 8 bases between them. The covered CDR3 bases are TGTGCTAGCAGTTTCCAGGGTTCCAACGAA. It is translated as CASSFQGSNE. The whole CDR3 sequence reads CASSFQGSNERLFF.

Comment on this clone: Gene labels here are mouse ones. The read is 4 residues too short to cover the CDR3 end, so that end is filled in from the germline J gene. V usage is TRBV13-1 and J usage is TRBJ2-7, with 9 nucleotides matching TRBD2. Germline V lookup: CDR1 NSHNY, CDR2 SYGAGN. The CDR3 is 15 amino acids. The CDR3 bases that were read are TGTGCCAGCAGTGATGCCGAACTGGGGGGATAT. This gives the protein CASSDAELGGY. The whole CDR3 protein is CASSDAELGGYEQYF.

About this clone: Gene names refer to mouse genes. The read gets to within 4 residues of the CDR3 end, and the germline J gene fills in the rest. The chain links TRBV13-3 to TRBJ2-5; TRBD1 is a possible D gene (6 bases). This CDR3 is built from 14 residues. The germline gives CDR1 NNHDY, CDR2 SYVADS. The CDR3 bases that were read are TGTGCCAGCAGTGGAGACAGGAGGGAAGAC. Translated, it gives CASSGDRRED. In full, the CDR3 is CASSGDRREDTQYF.